This T cell receptor beta chain derives from a study of regulatory dendritic cells for organ transplantation. Study outcomes and limitations: Naive T cells showed high diversity, memory cells less, memory CD8+ least.

As concerns this clone: The antigen remains undetermined.

V shed 0 bases, J shed 4 bases, and the junction held 3 bases outside the gene matches. The CDR3 is 16 residues long. Germline V gene data show CDR1 as SGHNT and CDR2 as YYREEE (reference sequence). Data came from immunoSEQ multiplex PCR; TCRdb stores just in-frame clones and leaves some out. The table records around 20,000 clones, around three quarters of them present only once. This receptor was taken from a human donor in good health. The source material was memory CD4+ T cells from blood. Documented subset: CD45RO+ memory T cells. The chain uses TRBV5-4 and TRBJ2-1, with 11 bases lining up with TRBD2. The CDR3 region is CASSLELAGEYNEQFF. The CDR3 DNA sequence: TGTGCCAGCAGCTTGGAACTAGCGGGGGAGTACAATGAGCAGTTCTTC.